A single sample is the source of the 20 T cell receptor beta chains below, sequenced in a study of kidney transplant recipient with SARS-CoV-2 infection. TCRdb independently ran MiXCR on the reads; one entry per CDR3 protein. The sample lists about 240,000 distinct CDR3 sequences, around 28% occurring once. The sequencing used a blood sample, collected at baseline and on roughly day 110 from a kidney transplant recipient. The receptors come from a male patient aged 30 to 39 who had COVID-19 and was a kidney transplant recipient. Certain T cells may be donor cells from the graft.

With respect to this clonotype: A much larger clone differs by one base, so this may be a read error. The chain carries TRBV14 and TRBJ2-7, with a tentative D call TRBD1 (6 bases). CDR3 length: 13 residues. From germline, CDR1 is SGHDN and CDR2 FVKESK. V lost 5 bases, J lost 3 bases, and 11 bases lay in between. This CDR3 reads CASSFGQIYEQYF. CDR3 nucleotides: TGTGCCAGCAGCTTTGGACAGATCTACGAGCAGTACTTC.

This clonotype was seen ten or more times. The J gene is TRBJ1-5, the V gene TRBV28; TRBD1 might be the D (5 bases). This CDR3 spans 14 amino acids. CDR1 MDHEN and CDR2 SYDVKM come from the germline V gene. V was trimmed by 5 bases and J by 6 bases, leaving 14 bases between them. CDR3 nucleotides: TGTGCCAGCAGTCTAGCCAGGGTTGGTCAGCCCCAGCATTTT. Its protein product is CASSLARVGQPQHF.

On this clonotype itself: A much larger clone differs from this one at a single base, so this may be a read error. The V call is TRBV4-3, the J call TRBJ2-3; D not certain. Trimming cost V 1 base and J 2 bases, with 13 bases left between them. This CDR3 spans 16 amino acids. CDR1 LGHNA and CDR2 YSLEER come from the germline V gene. DNA for the CDR3: TGCGCCAGCAGCCAAGGTATGGCTGGCGCCACAGATACGCAGTATTTT. Translation gives CASSQGMAGATDTQYF.

With respect to this clonotype: This could be a read error, since a much larger clone is one nucleotide away. The rearrangement joins TRBV11-1 to TRBJ2-7; no definite D call. The V and J ends lost 5 bases and 3 bases respectively, with 14 bases between them. This CDR3 spans 14 amino acids. The germline V gene has CDR1 SGHAT and CDR2 FQDESV (reference sequence). The CDR3 region is CASSPTAIDYEQYV. CDR3 nucleotides: TGTGCCAGCAGCCCTACGGCAATAGACTACGAGCAGTACGTC.

About this clonotype itself: A read error is the likely source, as a far larger clone sits one nucleotide away. The CDR3 DNA is TGTACCAGCAGTTTCGGCTCGTACGAGCAGTACTTC. Translating gives CTSSFGSYEQYF. This chain joins TRBV12-3 or TRBV12-4 and TRBJ2-4; D not certain. The J call may be in error: the DNA end matches TRBJ2-7 better. CDR3 length: 12 amino acids.

This clonotype was counted between two and nine times. CDR3: CAWSGQVGPSTDTQYF. CDR3 nucleotide sequence: TGTGCCTGGAGTGGGCAGGTAGGGCCGAGCACAGATACGCAGTATTTT. The chain joins TRBV30 to TRBJ2-3, with D hard to call. V shed 1 base and J shed 0 bases, with 14 bases lying between them. This CDR3 region has 16 residues. Germline V gene data show CDR1 as GTSNPN and CDR2 as SVGIG (reference sequence).

This clonotype has a count of ten or more. The chain is built from TRBV6-6 and TRBJ2-7; D not certain. CDR1 is MNHNY, CDR2 SVGAGI, per germline (reference sequence). Trimming removed 8 bases from V and 4 bases from J, with 21 bases in between. CDR3 size: 15 residues. The CDR3 sequence: CASSQPPQVRYEQYF. Written as DNA, the CDR3 is TGTGCCAGCTCCCAACCCCCACAAGTCCGGTACGAGCAGTACTTC.

There are a few counts of this clonotype. The chain employs TRBV3-1 and TRBJ2-1, with 14 bases lining up with TRBD2. CDR1 is LGHDT and CDR2 is YNNKEL in the germline V gene (reference sequence). V dropped 1 base and J dropped 0; count of bases not matched to a gene: 5. The CDR3 is 19 amino acids. CDR3 DNA: TGTGCCAGCAGCCAAGGATCGGGACTAGCGGGAGTCTCCTACAATGAGCAGTTCTTC. It yields the protein CASSQGSGLAGVSYNEQFF.

This clonotype was observed at least ten times. This chain links TRBV9 with TRBJ2-2; 9 bases line up with TRBD1. Germline trimming cut 1 base from V and 3 bases from J; bases unmatched to any gene: 4. Germline V gene lookup returns CDR1 SGDLS and CDR2 YYNGEE. The CDR3 has 16 amino acids. This CDR3 is CASSVRRTGDTGELFF. DNA of the CDR3: TGTGCCAGCAGCGTAAGACGGACAGGGGACACCGGGGAGCTGTTTTTT.

Of note for this clonotype: A much more abundant neighbour one base away suggests this may be a read error. The conserved final phenylalanine or tryptophan is absent from the CDR3, which likely points to a read error. The chain combines TRBV7-9 with TRBJ1-1, with 10 nucleotides matching TRBD1. The CDR3 is 15 amino acids. From germline, CDR1 is SEHNR and CDR2 FQNEAQ (reference sequence). Trimming took 4 bases from V and 0 from J; bases not matched to a gene: 2. CDR3 sequence reads: CASSWGTGVNTEAFI. The CDR3 DNA sequence: TGTGCCAGCAGCTGGGGGACAGGGGTGAACACTGAAGCTTTCATT.

This clonotype has just one count. It may be a read error: a sequence one base away is much more abundant. The chain has TRBV25-1 and TRBJ1-2; D ambiguous. V lost 8 bases to trimming and J lost 4 bases, with 26 bases between them. The CDR3 covers 17 residues. CDR1 and CDR2 from the germline V gene are MGHDK and SYGVNS. CDR3 in amino acids: CASGMTGELGKTYGYTF. In DNA form, the CDR3 reads TGTGCCAGCGGTATGACTGGAGAACTGGGAAAGACCTATGGCTACACCTTC.

The chain couples TRBV28 to TRBJ1-1, with TRBD1 matching over 8 bases. V shed 6 bases and J 0 bases; nucleotides not matched to a gene: 3. Germline V gene data show CDR1 as MDHEN and CDR2 as SYDVKM. This CDR3 is 14 amino acids long. The CDR3 loop is CASRLTGVNTEAFF. The CDR3, as DNA: TGTGCCAGCAGGTTGACAGGGGTGAACACTGAAGCTTTCTTT.

This clonotype was observed at least ten times. V usage is TRBV5-6 and J usage is TRBJ1-1; tentatively, D is TRBD1 (6 bases). Germline CDR1 reads SGHDT; CDR2 reads YYEEEE. This CDR3 comprises 14 residues. Trimming pared 3 bases from V and 7 bases from J, leaving 16 bases between. The CDR3 is CASSWRGLPREAFF. In DNA form, the CDR3 reads TGTGCCAGCAGCTGGCGGGGGCTACCCCGTGAAGCTTTCTTT. The variable domain in full, with the rest retrieved from reference TRBV5-6 and TRBJ1-1, is DAGVTQSPTHLIKTRGQQVTLRCSPKSGHDTVSWYQQALGQGPQFIFQYYEEEERQRGNFPDRFSGHQFPNYSSELNVNALLLGDSALYLCASSWRGLPREAFFGQGTRLTVV.

This clonotype occurred many times. This rearrangement joins TRBV11-2 to TRBJ1-1; 7 bases are a match to TRBD1. The CDR3 consists of 12 residues. With V trimmed by 5 bases and J by 7 bases, 4 bases remained unmatched. In germline, CDR1 is SGHAT, CDR2 FQNNGV. CDR3 region: CASSRRTGEAFF. Written as DNA, the CDR3 is TGTGCCAGCAGCCGAAGGACAGGTGAAGCTTTCTTT. The entire variable domain, with the rest obtained from reference TRBV11-2 and TRBJ1-1, is as follows: EAGVAQSPRYKIIEKRQSVAFWCNPISGHATLYWYQQILGQGPKLLIQFQNNGVVDDSQLPKDRFSAERLKGVDSTLKIQPAKLEDSAVYLCASSRRTGEAFFGQGTRLTVV.

This clonotype appeared a few times. J is TRBJ1-2 and V is TRBV5-6; no reliable D call. V was pared by 6 bases and J by 4 bases, with 22 bases between. The CDR3 consists of 16 residues. Per the germline V gene, CDR1 is SGHDT and CDR2 is YYEEEE. The CDR3 is CASTLYNSRKTYGYTF. The CDR3 nucleotides read TGTGCCAGCACACTTTACAATAGTCGAAAGACCTATGGCTACACCTTC.

Concerning this clonotype: Just one base apart from a much larger clone, this may be a read error. The J gene is TRBJ1-1, the V gene TRBV2; weak D call: TRBD1 (5 bases). This CDR3 is built from 11 residues. Germline V CDR1 and CDR2: SNHLY, FYNNEI. CDR3 region: CASGEAQGAFF. In DNA form, the CDR3 reads TGTGCCAGCGGTGAGGCGCAGGGAGCTTTCTTT. The variable domain in full, completed from reference TRBV2 and TRBJ1-1, reads EPEVTQTPSHQVTQMGQEVILRCVPISNHLYFYWYRQILGQKVEFLVSFYNNEISEKSEIFDDQFSVERPDGSNFTLKIRSTKLEDSAMYFCASGEAQGAFFGQGTRLTVV.

To note about this clonotype: A much larger clone sits a single nucleotide away, making a read error possible. Because it lacks the conserved phenylalanine or tryptophan at the end, this CDR3 is likely a read error. The CDR3 loop is CASSQGGSRTQYS. The CDR3 DNA reads as TGTGCCAGCAGCCAAGGGGGGTCACGGACCCAGTACTCC. The chain uses TRBV14 and TRBJ2-7; TRBD1 or TRBD2 may be the D gene (5 bases each). Near its end, the DNA agrees better with TRBJ2-5, so the J call may be wrong. Germline V gene data show CDR1 as SGHDN and CDR2 as FVKESK. The CDR3 is 13 amino acids.

The sample holds many counts of this clonotype. The gene calls are TRBV4-1 and TRBJ2-4; 7 positions agree with TRBD2. CDR1 is MGHRA, CDR2 YSYEKL, per germline. V was clipped by 1 base and J by 6 bases; unmatched bases: 9. This CDR3 spans 16 amino acids. DNA of the CDR3: TGCGCCAGCAGCCAAGTTACGAGCGGGATTCCAAACATTCAGTACTTC. Its protein product is CASSQVTSGIPNIQYF.

Worth noting for this clonotype: A much larger clone sits a single nucleotide away, making a read error possible. In this CDR3 the conserved last residue, phenylalanine or tryptophan, is missing, so a read error is likely. V is TRBV11-3 and J is TRBJ2-7, with TRBD2 matching 9 bases. The J call could be wrong; TRBJ2-5 is a better fit for the DNA end. Germline loops: CDR1 SGHNT, CDR2 YENEEA. There are 15 residues in the CDR3. The CDR3, as DNA: TGTGCCAGCAGCGCGGGACTAGCCGCGCGAGAGACCCAGTACCTC. This codes for CASSAGLAARETQYL.

This clonotype was seen repeatedly, ten times or more. The rearrangement links TRBV5-6 to TRBJ1-5, with 9 bases that match TRBD1. Per germline, CDR1 SGHDT and CDR2 YYEEEE. V lost 1 base and J lost 0; bases outside the gene matches: 5. This CDR3 is 17 amino acids long. Written as DNA, the CDR3 is TGTGCCAGCAGCTTGTACAGGGGGCCCGATAGCAATCAGCCCCAGCATTTT. It codes for CASSLYRGPDSNQPQHF.